These 16 T cell receptor beta chains were sequenced from one sample in a study of cytomegalovirus exposure and HLA in healthy donors. Amplification used 60 Vbeta primers and 13 Jbeta primers. Profiling relied on immunoSEQ multiplex PCR, and the TCRdb table lists in-frame clones only, not all of them. The profile shows about 200,000 clones, less than 85% of them singletons. The sample comprised PBMCs. The receptors stem from a man aged 18 to 30 in good health and CMV-seronegative.

The chain joins TRBV6-1 to TRBJ2-7, with D tentatively TRBD2 (5 bases). This CDR3 has 13 amino acids. Trimming took 1 base from V and 6 from J, leaving 10 bases between them. Germline CDR1 MNHNS, CDR2 SASEGT. DNA for the CDR3: TGTGCCAGCAGTGAAGGGAGGCGATTCGAGCAGTACTTC. The encoded protein is CASSEGRRFEQYF.

This chain joins TRBV14 and TRBJ1-2; 7 nucleotides line up with TRBD1. The V gene end was trimmed by 4 bases and the J gene end by 8 bases; junction bases not matched to a gene: 7. Looked up from germline, CDR1 is SGHDN and CDR2 is FVKESK. The length of the CDR3 is 13 residues. The CDR3 coding sequence is TGTGCCAGCAGCCGGGGGACAGCTGGCGGCTACACCTTC. Encoded protein: CASSRGTAGGYTF.

This chain links TRBV7-9 with TRBJ2-1; D possibly corresponds to TRBD2 (6 bases). Trimming removed 0 bases from V and 6 bases from J, with 15 bases in between. Germline V CDR1 and CDR2: SEHNR, FQNEAQ (reference sequence). The CDR3 covers 16 residues. CDR3 sequence (DNA): TGTGCCAGCAGCTTAGCCCCGGGAGAGGTCGGCAATGAGCAGTTCTTC. Translated, it gives CASSLAPGEVGNEQFF.

This chain uses TRBV5-1 with TRBJ2-3; 9 positions agree with TRBD2. CDR1 is SGHRS and CDR2 is YFSETQ in the germline V gene. V dropped 3 bases and J dropped 2; count of bases not matched to a gene: 7. There are 16 residues in the CDR3. The CDR3 sequence: CASSCSGGLNTDTQYF. In nucleotides, the CDR3 is TGCGCCAGCAGCTGTAGCGGGGGTCTGAACACAGATACGCAGTATTTT.

The genes are TRBV9 and TRBJ2-7, with 8 bases lining up with TRBD1. The CDR3 has 14 amino acids. J was trimmed by 3 bases and V by 7 bases; bases with no gene match: 9. Germline assignment: CDR1 SGDLS and CDR2 YYNGEE. CDR3 sequence reads: CASGHPDRGYEQYF. CDR3 coding DNA: TGTGCCAGCGGTCACCCAGACAGGGGCTACGAGCAGTACTTC.

There are a few counts of this clone. CDR3 residues: CASSHWGTSGSYEQYF. For the CDR3, the DNA is TGCGCCAGCAGCCACTGGGGGACTAGCGGCTCCTACGAGCAGTACTTC. The chain uses TRBV4-1 and TRBJ2-7; 11 bases align to TRBD2. Losses at the gene ends were 3 bases for V and 0 bases for J; bases not matched to a gene: 4. The CDR3 runs 16 residues. CDR1 and CDR2 (germline): MGHRA, YSYEKL.

In its sample, this clone was seen a few times. The rearrangement links TRBV27 to TRBJ1-1, with TRBD1 as a possible D gene (6 bases). V lost 1 base and J lost 4, with 16 bases in between. CDR3 length: 16 amino acids. From germline, CDR1 is MNHEY and CDR2 SMNVEV (reference sequence). The CDR3 spells CASSLFGGALSTEAFF. The CDR3 nucleotides read TGTGCCAGCAGTTTATTTGGGGGGGCCCTTAGCACTGAAGCTTTCTTT.

The gene calls are TRBV7-3 and TRBJ2-2; D possibly corresponds to TRBD2 (5 bases). The germline V gene has CDR1 SGHTA and CDR2 FQGTGA. The CDR3 sequence is 14 residues long. Trimming removed 4 bases from V and 5 bases from J, with 11 bases in between. CDR3 sequence reads: CASSSSSGTGELFF. The CDR3 nucleotides are TGTGCCAGCAGCTCATCCAGCGGAACCGGGGAGCTGTTTTTT.

This clone was found a few times. The DNA of the CDR3 is TGTGCCAGCAGCCCAGGGGGGTTTGACACTGAAGCTTTCTTT. The encoded protein is CASSPGGFDTEAFF. This rearrangement joins TRBV9 to TRBJ1-1; 7 bases are shared with TRBD1. The CDR3 loop spans 14 amino acids. Trimming cost V 4 bases and J 3 bases; bases outside gene matches: 6. Germline V gene sequence: CDR1 SGDLS, CDR2 YYNGEE.

The rearrangement links TRBV9 to TRBJ2-3; 14 nucleotides agree with TRBD2. This CDR3 has 16 residues. Germline CDR1 reads SGDLS; CDR2 reads YYNGEE. V was clipped by 3 bases and J by 4 bases; unmatched bases: 4. CDR3 sequence reads: CASSERGLAGADTQYF. CDR3 coding DNA: TGTGCCAGCAGCGAACGGGGACTAGCGGGAGCAGATACGCAGTATTTT. Complete variable domain (other parts from reference TRBV9 and TRBJ2-3): DSGVTQTPKHLITATGQRVTLRCSPRSGDLSVYWYQQSLDQGLQFLIQYYNGEERAKGNILERFSAQQFPDLHSELNLSSLELGDSALYFCASSERGLAGADTQYFGPGTRLTVL.

This clone was counted a few times. The chain uses TRBV4-1 and TRBJ2-4; no firm D call. The germline V and J ends were trimmed by 2 bases and 0 bases, with 8 bases remaining between them. CDR3 length: 15 amino acids. Germline loops: CDR1 MGHRA, CDR2 YSYEKL. The CDR3 spells CASSQHSLAKNIQYF. For the CDR3, the DNA is TGCGCCAGCAGCCAACACTCTTTAGCCAAAAACATTCAGTACTTC.

The chain uses TRBV2 and TRBJ1-1; 8 bases agree with TRBD1. CDR3 length equals 11 residues. The trim removed 3 bases at V and 10 bases at J, leaving 1 base unmatched. CDR1 SNHLY and CDR2 FYNNEI come from the germline V gene. CDR3 sequence (DNA): TGTGCCAGCAGTGACAGGGGGCGAGCTTTCTTT. Translated, it gives CASSDRGRAFF. The entire variable domain, with the rest obtained from reference TRBV2 and TRBJ1-1, is as follows: EPEVTQTPSHQVTQMGQEVILRCVPISNHLYFYWYRQILGQKVEFLVSFYNNEISEKSEIFDDQFSVERPDGSNFTLKIRSTKLEDSAMYFCASSDRGRAFFGQGTRLTVV.

The V call is TRBV11-2, the J call TRBJ1-6; D possibly corresponds to TRBD1 (5 bases). CDR3 length: 15 amino acids. The germline gives CDR1 SGHAT, CDR2 FQNNGV. V lost 1 base and J lost 2, with 6 bases in between. CDR3 loop: CASSLVQAYNSPLHF. The CDR3 DNA reads TGTGCCAGCAGCTTAGTACAGGCCTATAATTCACCCCTCCACTTT.

This clone turned up a few times. The chain employs TRBV27 and TRBJ2-3; 9 positions match TRBD1. Germline V CDR1 and CDR2: MNHEY, SMNVEV (reference sequence). With V trimmed by 6 bases and J by 3 bases, 4 bases remained unmatched. This CDR3 region has 14 residues. The CDR3 here is CASSDRGGTDTQYF. As DNA, the CDR3 is TGTGCCAGCAGCGACAGGGGGGGGACAGATACGCAGTATTTT.

The DNA for the CDR3 is TGCAGCGTTGGGACAGGATATACAGATACGCAGTATTTT. Its translation is CSVGTGYTDTQYF. V is TRBV29-1 and J is TRBJ2-3, with 7 bases fitting TRBD1. Losses at the gene ends were 4 bases for V and 3 bases for J; bases not matched to a gene: 4. The CDR3 is 13 residues long. CDR1 is SQVTM and CDR2 is ANQGSEA in the germline V gene.

A single count supports this clone. The CDR3 DNA reads TGTGCCAGCAGCCCATACCTAACTAGCGGGAGGTCCAACACAGATACGCAGTATTTT. Its protein product is CASSPYLTSGRSNTDTQYF. The chain combines TRBV4-2 with TRBJ2-3; 12 bases map to TRBD2. V shed 4 bases and J 2 bases; nucleotides not matched to a gene: 13. This CDR3 spans 19 amino acids. Germline-derived CDR1 and CDR2 are LGHNA and YNFKEQ.